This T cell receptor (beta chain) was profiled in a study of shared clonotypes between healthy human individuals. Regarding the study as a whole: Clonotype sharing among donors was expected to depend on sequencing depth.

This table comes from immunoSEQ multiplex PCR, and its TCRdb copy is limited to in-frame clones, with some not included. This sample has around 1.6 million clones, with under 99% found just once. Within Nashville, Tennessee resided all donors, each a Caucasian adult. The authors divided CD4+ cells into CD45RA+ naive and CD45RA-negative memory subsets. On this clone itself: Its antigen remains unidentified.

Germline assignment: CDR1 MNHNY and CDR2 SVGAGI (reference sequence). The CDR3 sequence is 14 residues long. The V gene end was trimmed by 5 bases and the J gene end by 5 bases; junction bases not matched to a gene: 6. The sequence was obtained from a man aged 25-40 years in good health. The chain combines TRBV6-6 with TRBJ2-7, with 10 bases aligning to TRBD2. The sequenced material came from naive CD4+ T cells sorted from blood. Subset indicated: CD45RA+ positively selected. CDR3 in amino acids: CASSHLAGVDEQYF. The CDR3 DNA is TGTGCCAGCAGTCACCTAGCGGGAGTAGACGAGCAGTACTTC.